This TCR beta chain was documented in a study of blood T cell repertoires in COVID-19. Study information: T cells, B-cell-depleted T cells, or PBMCs supplied cDNA or gDNA.

This clone occurred once. Germline V gene sequence: CDR1 LGHNA, CDR2 YNFKEQ. V trimming: 1 base; J trimming: 3 bases; junction bases outside the gene matches: 7. The CDR3 loop spans 16 amino acids. Authors' methods: Amplifying reference gene primers gave estimates of nucleated cell counts. The method was immunoSEQ multiplex PCR; TCRdb's version includes in-frame clones alone and lacks a portion of them. That table supplies the V and J calls and clone size; D and trimming were determined from the DNA. The data contain under 150,000 clones, 80% to 90% of them seen just once; the ten biggest clones take up 2% to 3%.

The chain couples TRBV4-2 to TRBJ1-2; 8 positions match TRBD1. Sequences were obtained from PBMCs or T cells enriched from blood (not recorded which). The clonotype was recovered from a middle-aged man with acute COVID-19. The CDR3 DNA reads as TGTGCCAGCAGCCAAGCAGGACAGGGAGATTACTATGGCTACACCTTC. The encoded protein is CASSQAGQGDYYGYTF.